These 31 T cell receptor beta chains originate from one sample sequenced in a study of T cells in Graves' hyperthyroidism and ophthalmopathy. Amplification targeted TCR beta CDR3 regions from RNA transcripts. An initial round of RT-PCR targeting the TCR CDR3 relied on the HTBI primer set. TCRdb ran MiXCR on the multiplex PCR reads and lists one entry per CDR3 protein. Of approximately 600,000 distinct CDR3 sequences listed, roughly 20% are singletons. The material sequenced was blood. These receptors were obtained from a man aged 25 to 45 with Graves' ophthalmopathy.

This clonotype has a count of ten or more. V usage is TRBV7-9 and J usage is TRBJ2-7; D is possibly TRBD1 or TRBD2 (5 bases each). The CDR3 loop spans 14 amino acids. Germline CDR1 SEHNR, CDR2 FQNEAQ (reference sequence). Between the trimmed V and J ends, which lost 8 bases and 2 bases, there was a span of 16 bases. CDR3 coding DNA: TGTGCCAGCGGCCCCGGGACGGCAACCTACGAGCAGTACTTC. It codes for CASGPGTATYEQYF.

The gene calls are TRBV5-1 and TRBJ2-3; 11 positions match TRBD2. The trim removed 3 bases at V and 7 bases at J, leaving 7 bases unmatched. The CDR3 has 15 amino acids. Germline CDR1 is SGHRS and CDR2 is YFSETQ. The CDR3 DNA reads TGCGCCAGCAGCTCCCAACTAGCGGGAGTAAATACGCAGTATTTT. Amino acids: CASSSQLAGVNTQYF.

This clonotype occurred a few times. The J gene is TRBJ2-4, the V gene TRBV12-3 or TRBV12-4, with D tentatively TRBD2 (6 bases). V lost 6 bases and J 10 bases, leaving 19 bases between the germline ends. The CDR3 consists of 14 residues. CDR3 amino acids: CASSESDRGGIQYF. CDR3 nucleotides: TGTGCCAGCAGCGAAAGCGACCGGGGAGGTATTCAGTACTTC.

The rearrangement joins TRBV7-9 to TRBJ2-5, with 9 bases that match TRBD1. The CDR3 spans 16 residues. Germline trimming cut 1 base from V and 1 base from J; bases unmatched to any gene: 4. Germline V gives CDR1 SEHNR, CDR2 FQNEAQ (reference sequence). The CDR3 protein is CASSLGDRDSQETQYF. CDR3 bases: TGTGCCAGCAGCTTAGGGGACAGGGACAGCCAAGAGACCCAGTACTTC. The variable domain in full, with the rest retrieved from reference TRBV7-9 and TRBJ2-5, is DTGVSQNPRHKITKRGQNVTFRCDPISEHNRLYWYRQTLGQGPEFLTYFQNEAQLEKSRLLSDRFSAERPKGSFSTLEIQRTEQGDSAMYLCASSLGDRDSQETQYFGPGTRLLVL.

V gene TRBV30 combines with J gene TRBJ2-1; D gene ambiguous. The V end was cut by 1 base, the J end by 4 bases, with 14 bases between. The V gene's germline CDR1 is GTSNPN and CDR2 SVGIG (reference sequence). The CDR3 is 15 residues long. The CDR3 DNA is TGTGCCTGGAGTGCCACCCACGATCGGTACAATGAGCAGTTCTTC. It translates to CAWSATHDRYNEQFF.

With respect to this clonotype: The CDR3 carries no conserved terminal phenylalanine or tryptophan, so it likely arises from a read error. The V call is TRBV10-3, the J call TRBJ2-5, with 16 bases matching TRBD2. CDR3 size: 15 residues. The germline CDR1 and CDR2 sequences are ENHRY and SYGVKD. The V gene end was trimmed by 10 bases and the J gene end by 1 base; junction bases not matched to a gene: 3. CDR3 residues: CATGTSGRGQETQYI. The CDR3 region has the DNA TGTGCCACGGGGACTAGCGGGAGGGGCCAAGAGACCCAGTACATC.

The V call is TRBV4-1, the J call TRBJ2-1; D gene ambiguous. Germline assignment: CDR1 MGHRA and CDR2 YSYEKL. The CDR3 runs 14 residues. The ends were cut back, 3 bases at V and 2 bases at J, with 8 bases in the middle. DNA of the CDR3: TGCGCCAGCAGCCAGGTTAGCACCTACAATGAGCAGTTCTTC. Translating gives CASSQVSTYNEQFF.

In its sample, this clonotype was seen many times. This chain joins TRBV30 and TRBJ2-5; TRBD2 matches at 8 bases. The V and J ends lost 2 bases and 13 bases, in that order; junction bases with no gene match: 12. CDR1 is GTSNPN, CDR2 SVGIG, per germline (reference sequence). CDR3 length: 13 residues. The CDR3 bases are TGTGCCTGGAGTCCTACCGGGACTAGGTACCCGTACTTC. Its translation: CAWSPTGTRYPYF.

The CDR3 spells CASSLVPETATGNEKLFF. CDR3 bases: TGCGCCAGCAGCTTGGTTCCCGAGACAGCGACGGGAAATGAAAAACTGTTTTTT. This sequence joins TRBV5-1 and TRBJ1-4; possibly TRBD1 for D (5 bases). Germline assignment: CDR1 SGHRS and CDR2 YFSETQ. The V gene lost 0 bases and the J gene lost 5 bases, with 20 bases spanning the gap. The CDR3 runs to 18 residues.

The chain uses TRBV28 and TRBJ1-5; 7 positions match TRBD1. This CDR3 spans 14 amino acids. V lost 6 bases to trimming and J lost 4 bases; unmatched junction nucleotides: 6. CDR1 and CDR2 (germline): MDHEN, SYDVKM. The chain's CDR3 is CASSWTGWNQPQHF. The CDR3 bases are TGTGCCAGCAGCTGGACAGGATGGAATCAGCCCCAGCATTTT. Drawing the rest from reference TRBV28 and TRBJ1-5, the complete variable domain is DVKVTQSSRYLVKRTGEKVFLECVQDMDHENMFWYRQDPGLGLRLIYFSYDVKMKEKGDIPEGYSVSREKKERFSLILESASTNQTSMYLCASSWTGWNQPQHFGDGTRLSIL.

This clonotype was seen a few times. The chain is built from TRBV27 and TRBJ2-3; D perhaps matches TRBD2 (6 bases). The CDR3 length is 14 residues. The ends were cut back, 7 bases at V and 3 bases at J, with 14 bases in the middle. Looked up from germline, CDR1 is MNHEY and CDR2 is SMNVEV (reference sequence). The CDR3 loop reads CASTVDGGTDTQYF. DNA for the CDR3: TGTGCCAGCACCGTGGACGGGGGAACAGATACGCAGTATTTT.

The chain carries TRBV15 and TRBJ2-7, with TRBD2 as a possible D gene (5 bases). Germline-derived CDR1 and CDR2 are LNHNV and YYDKDF (reference sequence). Trimming pared 3 bases from V and 3 bases from J, leaving 9 bases between. The CDR3 is made up of 13 amino acids. The CDR3 DNA reads TGTGCCACCAGCAGGGACTTGATCTACGAGCAGTACTTC. Amino acid sequence: CATSRDLIYEQYF.

This clonotype was counted only a few times. V usage is TRBV2 and J usage is TRBJ2-5; no firm D call. The germline V gene has CDR1 SNHLY and CDR2 FYNNEI. V dropped 8 bases and J dropped 3 bases, with 4 bases sitting between them. There are 10 residues in the CDR3. The CDR3 sequence: CASGEETQYF. DNA for the CDR3: TGTGCCAGCGGAGAAGAGACCCAGTACTTC.

This clonotype came up many times. The rearrangement uses TRBV7-9 and TRBJ2-7; the match to TRBD2 covers 8 bases. With V trimmed by 6 bases and J by 0 bases, 7 bases remained unmatched. CDR1 SEHNR and CDR2 FQNEAQ come from the germline V gene (reference sequence). The CDR3 extends over 15 amino acids. This CDR3 is CASRVHSGSSYEQYF. DNA for the CDR3: TGTGCCAGCAGAGTTCACAGCGGGAGCTCCTACGAGCAGTACTTC.

This clonotype was observed a handful of times. This chain joins TRBV28 and TRBJ2-7, with 13 bases fitting TRBD2. V dropped 8 bases and J dropped 4; count of bases not matched to a gene: 5. The CDR3 contains 14 residues. The germline V gene has CDR1 MDHEN and CDR2 SYDVKM. The CDR3 here is CASGGLAGEYEQYF. CDR3 nucleotide sequence: TGTGCCAGCGGAGGACTAGCGGGAGAGTACGAGCAGTACTTC. The whole variable domain, remainder taken from reference TRBV28 and TRBJ2-7, is DVKVTQSSRYLVKRTGEKVFLECVQDMDHENMFWYRQDPGLGLRLIYFSYDVKMKEKGDIPEGYSVSREKKERFSLILESASTNQTSMYLCASGGLAGEYEQYFGPGTRLTVT.

This clonotype was observed once. The chain uses TRBV2 and TRBJ2-7, with no clear D. Germline CDR1 is SNHLY and CDR2 is FYNNEI. CDR3 length: 12 amino acids. The germline V and J ends were trimmed by 1 base and 5 bases, with 6 bases remaining between them. This chain's CDR3 is CASSEGPNEQYF. The CDR3 DNA sequence: TGTGCCAGCAGTGAAGGGCCTAACGAGCAGTACTTC.

V is TRBV6-1 and J is TRBJ1-2; the D gene is possibly TRBD1 (5 bases). Trimming took 5 bases from V and 7 from J, leaving 8 bases between them. The CDR3 loop spans 11 amino acids. Per germline, CDR1 MNHNS and CDR2 SASEGT. The chain's CDR3 is CASSQGAGYTF. The CDR3 DNA sequence: TGTGCCAGCAGTCAAGGGGCTGGCTACACCTTC.

At least ten counts were recorded for this clonotype. The chain is built from TRBV2 and TRBJ1-1; no reliable D call. Germline CDR1 is SNHLY and CDR2 is FYNNEI. V was trimmed by 7 bases and J by 3 bases, leaving 12 bases between them. CDR3 size: 13 residues. The CDR3 protein is CASTRIRDTEAFF. CDR3 nucleotides: TGTGCCAGCACGAGGATCCGAGACACTGAAGCTTTCTTT.

This clonotype has more than one count but fewer than ten. The J gene is TRBJ2-1, the V gene TRBV12-3 or TRBV12-4; maybe TRBD1 (5 bases). This CDR3 has 17 amino acids. V was pared by 7 bases and J by 5 bases, with 24 bases between. As DNA, the CDR3 is TGTGCCAGCAATGCTCTTCGGACAAGGGGCTTCCACAATGAGCAGTTCTTC. The encoded protein is CASNALRTRGFHNEQFF.

This clonotype was counted only a few times. The chain has TRBV7-9 and TRBJ2-5; possibly TRBD2 for D (6 bases). Germline CDR1 and CDR2: SEHNR and FQNEAQ (reference sequence). V lost 5 bases and J 7 bases, leaving 20 bases between the germline ends. The CDR3 has 15 residues. DNA for the CDR3: TGTGCCAGCAGCCTAGGGGTTCGGGAGATGGTGACCCAGTACTTC. It encodes CASSLGVREMVTQYF.

The sample holds a few counts of this clonotype. The chain has TRBV29-1 and TRBJ2-7, with 10 bases matching TRBD1. This CDR3 is 13 amino acids long. The germline CDR1 and CDR2 sequences are SQVTM and ANQGSEA. Trimming removed 7 bases from V and 3 bases from J; junction bases left unmatched: 6. The chain's CDR3 is CSAGQGDYYEQYF. In DNA form, the CDR3 reads TGCAGCGCAGGACAGGGGGATTACTACGAGCAGTACTTC.

This clonotype was observed many times. The genes are TRBV7-8 and TRBJ1-3, with D perhaps TRBD1 (5 bases). V was pared by 4 bases and J by 2 bases, with 9 bases between. This CDR3 comprises 14 residues. From germline, CDR1 is SGHVS and CDR2 FQNEAQ. The CDR3 loop reads CASSSRGAGNTIYF. The CDR3 DNA reads as TGTGCCAGCAGCTCCCGAGGGGCTGGAAACACCATATATTTT.

This clonotype was detected only a few times. The chain uses TRBV7-3 and TRBJ2-5, with D maybe TRBD1 (6 bases). The CDR3 runs to 15 residues. Germline loops: CDR1 SGHTA, CDR2 FQGTGA. V gave up 2 bases and J gave up 5 bases, with 15 bases separating them. Here the CDR3 DNA reads TGTGCCAGCAGCTTATGGGGAACAGGGCTTGAGACCCAGTACTTC. It yields the protein CASSLWGTGLETQYF.

The chain uses TRBV25-1 and TRBJ2-7, with 8 bases matching TRBD2. The DNA end favors TRBJ2-1, so the J call may be wrong. The CDR3 is made up of 14 amino acids. The germline CDR1 and CDR2 sequences are MGHDK and SYGVNS. The CDR3 reads CASSVRSGSYEQFF. The CDR3 coding sequence is TGTGCCAGCAGTGTCAGAAGCGGGAGTTACGAGCAGTTCTTC.

This clonotype was detected once. Just one base apart from a much larger clone, this may be a read error. This chain connects TRBV7-9 to TRBJ2-1; D unresolved. The CDR3 loop spans 13 amino acids. The germline gives CDR1 SEHNR, CDR2 FQNEAQ (reference sequence). The CDR3 nucleotides are TGTGCCGGCAGCTTAAGGGACTACAATGAGCAGTTCTTC. This gives the protein CAGSLRDYNEQFF.

The chain carries TRBV19 and TRBJ1-6; D call uncertain. The V end was cut by 3 bases, the J end by 8 bases, with 5 bases between. This CDR3 has 12 residues. The germline gives CDR1 LNHDA, CDR2 SQIVND (reference sequence). CDR3 amino acids: CASSIGDSPLHF. The CDR3 nucleotides read TGTGCCAGTAGTATCGGGGATTCACCCCTCCACTTT.

The gene calls are TRBV5-1 and TRBJ2-2; D gene unclear. The CDR3 is made up of 14 amino acids. V shed 0 bases and J shed 1 base, with 4 bases lying between them. Looked up from germline, CDR1 is SGHRS and CDR2 is YFSETQ. CDR3 bases: TGCGCCAGCAGCTTGGCGAAGAACACCGGGGAGCTGTTTTTT. Protein: CASSLAKNTGELFF.

This clonotype was seen many times. The chain uses TRBV2 and TRBJ2-7, with 14 bases that match TRBD2. V dropped 6 bases and J dropped 5; count of bases not matched to a gene: 6. CDR1 and CDR2 from the germline V gene are SNHLY and FYNNEI. CDR3 size: 15 residues. The CDR3 region has the DNA TGTGCCAGCAGCGCCAAGGGACTAGCGGGAGACGAGCAGTACTTC. Translation: CASSAKGLAGDEQYF. Looking up the rest from reference TRBV2 and TRBJ2-7 gives the full variable domain: EPEVTQTPSHQVTQMGQEVILRCVPISNHLYFYWYRQILGQKVEFLVSFYNNEISEKSEIFDDQFSVERPDGSNFTLKIRSTKLEDSAMYFCASSAKGLAGDEQYFGPGTRLTVT.

This clonotype was observed a handful of times. The V gene is TRBV4-2, the J gene TRBJ2-2; 9 bases fit TRBD2. The CDR3 loop spans 17 amino acids. V was clipped by 4 bases and J by 4 bases; unmatched bases: 10. Germline lookup yields CDR1 LGHNA and CDR2 YNFKEQ. CDR3: CASSPESLAGVTGELFF. DNA of the CDR3: TGTGCCAGCAGCCCTGAATCCTTAGCGGGAGTCACCGGGGAGCTGTTTTTT.

The gene calls are TRBV28 and TRBJ2-5, with 7 nucleotides matching TRBD1. CDR1 is MDHEN and CDR2 is SYDVKM in the germline V gene. J lost 2 bases, V lost 7 bases, and 1 base had no gene match. The CDR3 runs to 12 residues. The CDR3 protein is CASMTGQETQYF. In DNA form, the CDR3 reads TGTGCCAGCATGACAGGGCAAGAGACCCAGTACTTC.

This clonotype occurred many times. The chain links TRBV20-1 to TRBJ2-1; TRBD1 might be the D (6 bases). CDR3 length equals 11 residues. Germline V gives CDR1 DFQATT, CDR2 SNEGSKA (reference sequence). This CDR3 reads CAVQGSYEQFF. The DNA of the CDR3 is TGCGCGGTTCAGGGGAGTTATGAGCAGTTCTTC.